The clone carrying this T cell receptor (beta chain) came up a few times. Healthy Caucasians, and only they, were the donors. The sample is drawn from a study of identical twins. TCRdb redid the calling of the 5' RACE reads with MiXCR, one entry per CDR3 protein. Of some 1,700,000 distinct CDR3 sequences listed, more than 30% are singletons. The V end lost 3 bases, the J end lost 1 base, and 9 bases lay between the germline ends. Germline assignment: CDR1 LNHDA and CDR2 SQIVND (reference sequence). This CDR3 has 14 amino acids. This sequence was found in a newborn girl in good health. The material sequenced was cord blood. This sequence joins TRBV19 and TRBJ1-2; weak D call: TRBD1 (6 bases). The CDR3 spells CASSMDRINYGYTF. For the CDR3, the DNA is TGTGCCAGTAGTATGGACAGAATTAACTATGGCTACACCTTC.